The present T cell receptor (beta chain) was sequenced within a study of early T cells in non-severe SARS-CoV-2 infection. The TCR library protocol attached unique molecular identifiers to the individual cDNA molecules. Each CDR3 protein is one row after TCRdb ran MiXCR on the 5' RACE reads. The top ten clones hold 13% of a sample with just under 65,000 distinct CDR3 sequences, more than 7% of them seen once. The CDR3 is 16 amino acids. Germline CDR1 and CDR2: MNHEY and SVGAGI. Trimming pared 0 bases from V and 0 bases from J, leaving 12 bases between. Ten or more counts support this clonotype. No antigen is known for it. Findings and limits, study-wide: VDJdb-based annotation leaned toward anti-spike CD8 responses and missed private and CD4 specificities.

This sequence joins TRBV6-5 and TRBJ2-7; a possible D gene is TRBD1 (5 bases). The sample was whole blood, taken at baseline. The clonotype originates from an adult who was a healthcare worker with PCR-confirmed SARS-CoV-2 infection or an uninfected control (not recorded which). The CDR3 bases are TGTGCCAGCAGTTACTCCACGGGTAGGGGCTCCTACGAGCAGTACTTC. Protein product: CASSYSTGRGSYEQYF.